A selection of T cell receptor beta chains follows, all from one sample in a study of graft-versus-host responses after intestinal transplantation. For these receptors, no antigen is known. Profiling relied on immunoSEQ multiplex PCR, and the TCRdb table lists in-frame clones only, not all of them. This sample has tens of thousands of clones, with 91% found just once. This sample comprised unstimulated CD4+ T cells sorted from spleen or lymph node cells, obtained before intestinal transplant. The source of these receptors is a human donor who received an intestinal transplant. Both conserved end residues are part of each CDR3. D genes are given only for firm matches. Size tells how often a clone was seen (once, few, many) or the class of an expanded clone, and some rows leave it out.

NA,TRBV7-2,TRBJ2-7,NA,CASSPRDYEQYF,TGTGCCAGCAGCCCGCGAGACTACGAGCAGTACTTC
NA,TRBV27,TRBJ1-6,TRBD1,CASSLTGGSYNSPLHF,TGTGCCAGCAGTTTAACAGGGGGTTCTTATAATTCACCCCTCCACTTT
NA,TRBV30,TRBJ2-7,NA,CAWSGTGPYEQYF,TGTGCCTGGAGTGGTACAGGGCCCTACGAGCAGTACTTC
NA,TRBV9,TRBJ2-3,NA,CASSVQSGDTQYF,TGTGCCAGCAGCGTACAGTCGGGGGATACGCAGTATTTT
NA,TRBV19,TRBJ1-6,NA,CASSLTVASSPLHF,TGTGCCAGTAGTTTGACAGTTGCCAGTTCACCCCTCCACTTT
NA,TRBV7-9,TRBJ2-5,NA,CASSPRQETQYF,TGTGCCAGCAGCCCCCGTCAAGAGACCCAGTACTTC
NA,TRBV7-2,TRBJ2-5,TRBD1,CASSPGQAFTETQYF,TGTGCCAGCAGCCCGGGACAGGCCTTTACAGAGACCCAGTACTTC
NA,TRBV6-5,TRBJ1-2,TRBD1,CATGQVNYGYTF,TGTGCCACCGGACAGGTCAACTATGGCTACACCTTC
NA,TRBV10-3,TRBJ2-1,TRBD2,CAIQSGGAGEQFF,TGTGCCATTCAGAGCGGGGGGGCGGGTGAGCAGTTCTTC
few,TRBV10-3,TRBJ1-5,TRBD1,CATTGQGNQPQHF,TGTGCCACCACGGGACAGGGGAATCAGCCCCAGCATTTT
NA,TRBV29-1,TRBJ1-1,NA,CSVGPGGRNTEAFF,TGCAGCGTGGGGCCGGGGGGTAGGAACACTGAAGCTTTCTTT
NA,TRBV27,TRBJ2-7,NA,CASSPLTPLARYEQYF,TGTGCCAGCAGTCCCTTAACCCCCCTCGCCAGATACGAGCAGTACTTC
NA,TRBV19,TRBJ1-2,TRBD1,CASSRTGDFGYTF,TGTGCCAGTAGTAGAACAGGGGATTTTGGCTACACCTTC
NA,TRBV30,TRBJ2-1,NA,CAWSVQVYNEQFF,TGTGCCTGGAGTGTACAGGTTTACAATGAGCAGTTCTTC
NA,TRBV19,TRBJ1-2,NA,CASSIEKTGKYGYTF,TGTGCCAGTAGTATAGAAAAAACAGGGAAGTATGGCTACACCTTC
NA,TRBV10-3,TRBJ2-3,NA,CAIGRGPSTDTQYF,TGTGCCATCGGGCGGGGCCCTAGCACAGATACGCAGTATTTT
NA,TRBV27,TRBJ1-2,NA,CASSLLQGDHRNYGYTF,TGTGCCAGCAGTTTACTACAGGGAGATCATCGGAACTATGGCTACACCTTC
NA,TRBV7-7,TRBJ2-5,NA,CASSLSASRGQETQYF,TGTGCCAGCAGCCTTTCGGCATCCAGGGGACAAGAGACCCAGTACTTC